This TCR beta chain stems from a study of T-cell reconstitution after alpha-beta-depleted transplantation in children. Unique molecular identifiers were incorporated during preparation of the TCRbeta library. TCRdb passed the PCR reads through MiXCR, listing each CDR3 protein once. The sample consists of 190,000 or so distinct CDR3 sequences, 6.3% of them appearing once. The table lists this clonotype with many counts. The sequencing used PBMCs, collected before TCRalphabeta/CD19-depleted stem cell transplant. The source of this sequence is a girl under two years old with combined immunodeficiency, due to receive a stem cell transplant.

In DNA form, the CDR3 reads TGTGCCACCAGTTCGGCAGGGGCCAACGTCCTGACTTTC. Its translation: CATSSAGANVLTF. This rearrangement joins TRBV24-1 to TRBJ2-6; no definite D call. The CDR3 is 13 amino acids. Germline CDR1 is KGHDR and CDR2 is SFDVKD. Trimming took 6 bases from V and 4 from J, leaving 6 bases between them.